This T cell receptor beta chain comes out of a study of blood T cell repertoires in COVID-19. Germline V CDR1 and CDR2: SGDLS, YYNGEE. The CDR3 length is 15 residues. V lost 3 bases and J lost 3, with 16 bases in between. Measured with immunoSEQ multiplex PCR; TCRdb has only the in-frame clones, and not every one. Here the sample spans about 200,000 clones, about 84% being singletons. Source material: PBMCs or T cells enriched from blood (not recorded which). The chain employs TRBV9 and TRBJ2-7, with D maybe TRBD2 (5 bases). This TCR came from a man aged 35-49 years with acute COVID-19. CDR3 protein: CASSERWGPGYEQYF. The CDR3 bases are TGTGCCAGCAGCGAGCGGTGGGGTCCCGGCTACGAGCAGTACTTC.